This T cell receptor (beta chain) was recorded in a study of Graves' ophthalmopathy and Graves' hyperthyroidism. Findings and caveats of the study: Researchers report that a 13-signature model separated ophthalmopathy from stable hyperthyroidism, posting 85% to 90% sensitivity and roughly 83% specificity. Blood was where most expanded thyroid clonotypes above 0.001 frequency also turned up.

The hyperthyroidism patients, aged 18 to 65, had been newly diagnosed, with under 2 months' duration. Transcripts of RNA were the source for amplifying TCR beta CDR3 regions. An initial RT-PCR round employing HTBI primers preceded a second-round multiplex PCR. From the multiplex PCR reads, TCRdb called clonotypes with MiXCR, one entry per CDR3 protein. The sample lists 900,000 to 1,200,000 distinct CDR3 sequences; about 40% were seen once. This clonotype was recorded at least ten times. Its matching antigen is unknown. The sample was peripheral blood or thyroid tissue (not recorded which). The sequence was obtained from an adult man with Graves' hyperthyroidism.

The CDR3 nucleotides read TGTGCCAGCAGTGACCCTAGAAGACAGGGATACGAGCAGTACTTC. This codes for CASSDPRRQGYEQYF. The chain combines TRBV2 with TRBJ2-7; 7 bases agree with TRBD1. The CDR3 is made up of 15 amino acids. Unmatched junction bases numbered 9, after V lost 3 bases and J lost 4 bases. Germline values: CDR1 SNHLY, CDR2 FYNNEI.